A selection of T cell receptor beta chains follows, all from one sample in a study of regulatory T cells in long-lasting Graves disease. Using its own MiXCR run on the multiplex PCR reads, TCRdb lists one record per CDR3 protein. The table shows under 500,000 distinct CDR3 sequences, with less than 25% occurring only once. Specimen: peripheral blood mononuclear cells (PBMCs), collected when the disease was refractory, from a patient treated with antithyroid drugs. The receptors stem from a female donor with Graves disease. CDR3s include the opening cysteine and the closing phenylalanine or tryptophan. A D gene is named only where the DNA matches it firmly. Clone size is stated in some rows and not others, as once, few, many or a class when expanded.

V,length,size,D,J,DNA,CDR3
TRBV5-1,14,-,-,TRBJ2-2,TGCGCCAGCAGCTCAACCTCTATAACCGGGGAGCTGTTTTTT,CASSSTSITGELFF
TRBV28,14,many,-,TRBJ1-1,TGTGCCACCCGCAAGGGACCAACGGACACTGAAGCTTTCTTT,CATRKGPTDTEAFF
TRBV4-1,18,-,TRBD2,TRBJ2-4,TGCGCCAGCAGCCAAGATCCCGGACTAGCGGGAGGACTAAACATTCAGTACTTC,CASSQDPGLAGGLNIQYF
TRBV28,13,-,TRBD1,TRBJ1-6,TGTGCCAGCAGTCCCCAGGGGGCTTCACCCCTCCACTTT,CASSPQGASPLHF
TRBV30,13,many,-,TRBJ1-1,TGTGCCTGGAGGGACAGCATGAACACTGAAGCTTTCTTT,CAWRDSMNTEAFF
TRBV28,15,many,TRBD1,TRBJ2-5,TGTGCCAGCAGTTCGGGACAGGGGATTCAAGAGACCCAGTACTTC,CASSSGQGIQETQYF
TRBV9,20,-,-,TRBJ1-3,TGTGCCAGCAGCGCCTCAACCTACTCCTCCGGGACAAAAGGAGGAAACACCATATATTTT,CASSASTYSSGTKGGNTIYF
TRBV19,13,-,-,TRBJ1-6,TGTGCCAGTAGTCAGGGTGATAATTCACCCCTCCACTTT,CASSQGDNSPLHF
TRBV28,16,-,TRBD1,TRBJ1-4,TGTGCCAGCACCCCTCCACCGGGACAGGGGGCGAAAAAACTGTTTTTT,CASTPPPGQGAKKLFF
TRBV10-3,13,few,-,TRBJ1-3,TGTGCCATCAGTAAGGAACAGGGAAACACCATATATTTT,CAISKEQGNTIYF
TRBV6-1,12,-,-,TRBJ1-2,TGTGCCAGCAGCCAATCCGGGCCCCAATCAACCTTC,CASSQSGPQSTF
TRBV2,12,many,-,TRBJ2-7,TGTGCCAGCAGTACAGGACCCTACGAGCAGTACTTC,CASSTGPYEQYF
TRBV20-1,13,many,-,TRBJ2-7,TGCAGTGCTATAGCGGACACCACCTACGAGCAGTACTTC,CSAIADTTYEQYF
TRBV6-1,16,few,-,TRBJ1-3,TGTGCCAGCAGCTATGAGGCGGACATCTCTGGAAACACCATATATTTT,CASSYEADISGNTIYF
TRBV10-3,19,many,TRBD1,TRBJ2-7,TGTGCCATCAGTGAGTCGACGGGGGCGTTGGGACAGGGGTTTTACGAGCAGTACTTC,CAISESTGALGQGFYEQYF
TRBV7-8,14,many,-,TRBJ1-1,TGTGCCAGCAGCTACCCCGGGGCTTACACTGAAGCTTTCTTT,CASSYPGAYTEAFF
TRBV2,13,many,-,TRBJ1-1,TGTGCCAGCAGTGAAATCGGGGATACTGAAGCTTTCTTT,CASSEIGDTEAFF
TRBV18,16,-,TRBD1,TRBJ2-2,TGTGCCAGCTCACCGGGACAGGTTAAGAACACCGGGGAGCTGTTTTTT,CASSPGQVKNTGELFF
TRBV6-2/TRBV6-3,11,-,TRBD1,TRBJ2-7,TGTGCCAGCAACGACAGGGGGAAGCAGTACTTC,CASNDRGKQYF
TRBV7-2,13,-,-,TRBJ2-7,TGTGCCAGCAGCTTAGTGGGGGGCCACGAGCAGTACTTC,CASSLVGGHEQYF
TRBV3-1,18,-,-,TRBJ1-1,TGTGCCAGCAGCCAAGATTGGGTGTCCCGGGGTGTGGGGACTGAAGCTTTCTTT,CASSQDWVSRGVGTEAFF
TRBV12-3/TRBV12-4,14,-,-,TRBJ2-7,TGTGCCAGCAGTTTAGCGCAAGTTTCCATCGAGCAGTACTTC,CASSLAQVSIEQYF
TRBV28,14,many,-,TRBJ2-5,TGTGCCAGCAGCCCCCCCGGACACCAAGAGACCCAGTACTTC,CASSPPGHQETQYF
TRBV18,15,few,TRBD1,TRBJ1-6,TGTGCCAGCTCACCGAGACAGGGGGCGGATTCACCCCTCCACTTT,CASSPRQGADSPLHF
TRBV20-1,16,-,-,TRBJ2-7,TGCAGTGCTAGAGACCCTAAGGCAGGGGGGGCCTACGAGCAGTACTTC,CSARDPKAGGAYEQYF
TRBV29-1,13,-,-,TRBJ1-3,TGCAGCGTTGAAGTTGTGGTCGGAAACACCATATATTTT,CSVEVVVGNTIYF
TRBV9,15,-,TRBD2,TRBJ2-7,TGTGCCAGCAGCGTAGGGGGGACTAGCGGGAGAAAGCAGTACTTC,CASSVGGTSGRKQYF
TRBV2,12,many,-,TRBJ2-7,TGTGCCAGCAGTGAGGCGACCTACGAGCAGTACTTC,CASSEATYEQYF
TRBV12-3/TRBV12-4,15,-,TRBD2,TRBJ2-1,TGTGCCAGCAGCCCCGGGACTAGCGGGGGGGTTGAGCAGTTCTTC,CASSPGTSGGVEQFF